This T cell receptor beta chain is from a study of shared clonotypes between healthy human individuals. Points from the study as a whole: With four donors compared, 4.5% to 6.5% of naive CD4 clonotypes were shared.

This CDR3 is 15 amino acids long. Looked up from germline, CDR1 is MRHNA and CDR2 is SNTAGT. V lost 2 bases, J lost 6 bases, and 16 bases lay in between. As to this clone: The antigen is undetermined.

Measured with immunoSEQ multiplex PCR; TCRdb has only the in-frame clones, and not every one. The table has roughly 680,000 clones, roughly 72% seen once. Source material: memory CD4+ T cells sorted from blood. Regarding subset: CD45RA-negative fraction. The receptor was derived from a woman aged 25 to 39 in good health. The chain joins TRBV6-4 to TRBJ1-1; no definite D call. CDR3 loop: CASSDGEGSNSEAFF. The DNA of the CDR3 is TGTGCCAGCAGTGACGGAGAGGGCAGTAACTCTGAAGCTTTCTTT.